A single sample is the source of the 20 T cell receptor beta chains below, sequenced in a study of T cells in Graves' hyperthyroidism and ophthalmopathy. TCR beta CDR3 regions were amplified from RNA transcripts. Using the HTBI primer set, a first-round RT-PCR was run on the TCR CDR3. TCRdb reprocessed the multiplex PCR reads with MiXCR, giving one entry per CDR3 protein. The data hold roughly 500,000 distinct CDR3 sequences, with approximately 23% observed a single time. The specimen was blood. Every receptor here comes from a woman aged 70 to 79 with Graves' ophthalmopathy.

This clonotype appeared a few times. V usage is TRBV2 and J usage is TRBJ2-6, with D perhaps matching TRBD2 (7 bases). CDR3 size: 15 residues. Trimming removed 7 bases at V and 4 bases at J, with 14 bases between. In germline, CDR1 is SNHLY, CDR2 FYNNEI. CDR3 in amino acids: CASIPGGSGANVLTF. The CDR3 bases are TGTGCCAGCATTCCGGGGGGCAGCGGGGCCAACGTCCTGACTTTC.

This clonotype came up a few times. The chain joins TRBV27 to TRBJ1-4; tentatively, D is TRBD1 (5 bases). Germline CDR1 MNHEY, CDR2 SMNVEV (reference sequence). V gave up 8 bases and J gave up 11 bases, with 18 bases separating them. The CDR3 runs to 13 residues. The CDR3 is CASGSVGGGKLFF. In DNA, the CDR3 is TGTGCCAGCGGATCAGTCGGGGGGGGGAAACTGTTTTTT.

This clonotype is a singleton in its sample. This chain connects TRBV20-1 to TRBJ2-7; 9 bases align to TRBD1. The CDR3 totals 13 residues. Losses at the gene ends were 4 bases for V and 3 bases for J; bases not matched to a gene: 4. Germline V lookup: CDR1 DFQATT, CDR2 SNEGSKA (reference sequence). CDR3 bases: TGCAGTGCTAATACAGGGGGCCTCTACGAGCAGTACTTC. Translating it yields CSANTGGLYEQYF.

This clonotype turned up a few times. The gene calls are TRBV6-1 and TRBJ2-7; weak D call: TRBD1 (5 bases). Germline V gene sequence: CDR1 MNHNS, CDR2 SASEGT. Trimming stripped 7 bases from V and 1 base from J, with 8 bases between. The CDR3 is 12 residues long. CDR3 sequence reads: CASKRQSYEQYF. As DNA, the CDR3 is TGTGCCAGCAAGAGACAGTCCTACGAGCAGTACTTC.

The V and J genes are TRBV7-9 and TRBJ2-7; 7 bases map to TRBD2. CDR1 is SEHNR, CDR2 FQNEAQ, per germline (reference sequence). V was pared by 2 bases and J by 5 bases, with 6 bases of the junction left unmatched. This CDR3 has 14 residues. CDR3 nucleotide sequence: TGTGCCAGCAGCTTACGACGGGAGGCCAACGAGCAGTACTTC. Its protein product is CASSLRREANEQYF.

V and J are TRBV6-9 and TRBJ2-5, with D unclear. The V gene's germline CDR1 is MNHGY and CDR2 SVAAGI. The V end was cut by 2 bases, the J end by 5 bases, with 15 bases between. The CDR3 sequence is 15 residues long. The CDR3 is CASSYSIVSGETQYF. Here the CDR3 DNA reads TGTGCCAGCAGTTATAGTATAGTGTCTGGGGAGACCCAGTACTTC.

V is TRBV2 and J is TRBJ2-7; D not resolved. This CDR3 has 13 amino acids. Between the trimmed V and J ends, which lost 4 bases and 4 bases, there was a span of 11 bases. Germline CDR1 and CDR2: SNHLY and FYNNEI. The CDR3 sequence is CASSVNIRYEQYF. The CDR3 nucleotides are TGTGCCAGCAGTGTTAACATTAGGTACGAGCAGTACTTC.

A remark on this clonotype: Being one base from a much bigger clone, this may be a read error. CDR3 sequence: CASSLVGKVTDTRYF. Here the CDR3 DNA reads TGTGCCAGCAGCTTAGTCGGGAAGGTCACAGATACGCGGTATTTT. This chain uses TRBV11-2 with TRBJ2-3, with a tentative D call TRBD2 (5 bases). This CDR3 is 15 amino acids long. Germline V gives CDR1 SGHAT, CDR2 FQNNGV.

The V call is TRBV20-1, the J call TRBJ2-3, with 10 bases lining up with TRBD2. The CDR3 runs to 16 residues. Germline CDR1 and CDR2: DFQATT and SNEGSKA (reference sequence). The V segment lost 5 bases and the J segment 0 bases; nucleotides outside the gene matches: 8. CDR3 loop: CSAQLLAGMSTDTQYF. The CDR3 DNA reads TGCAGTGCTCAACTACTAGCGGGGATGAGCACAGATACGCAGTATTTT.

This chain joins TRBV3-1 and TRBJ2-3; 9 bases agree with TRBD1. The length of the CDR3 is 14 residues. J lost 13 bases, V lost 4 bases, and 12 bases had no gene match. Germline V gives CDR1 LGHDT, CDR2 YNNKEL (reference sequence). The CDR3 sequence is CASSPPYGTGQKYF. CDR3 sequence (DNA): TGTGCCAGCAGCCCGCCGTACGGGACAGGGCAAAAGTATTTT.

This clonotype was seen repeatedly, ten times or more. The V and J genes are TRBV12-3 or TRBV12-4 and TRBJ1-1; 8 nucleotides align to TRBD1. The CDR3 length is 14 residues. The ends lost 8 bases at V and 4 bases at J; junction bases unmatched: 9. The CDR3: CASAHDRGFTEAFF. As DNA, the CDR3 is TGTGCCAGCGCCCACGACAGGGGTTTCACTGAAGCTTTCTTT.

This clonotype was picked up many times. The chain employs TRBV28 and TRBJ2-7; TRBD1 matches 9 bases. The V and J ends lost 4 bases and 6 bases, in that order; junction bases with no gene match: 10. CDR3 size: 15 residues. CDR1 is MDHEN, CDR2 SYDVKM, per germline. The CDR3 DNA is TGTGCCAGCAGTTCTACGACAGGGGGAAGCGGCGAGCAGTACTTC. This encodes CASSSTTGGSGEQYF.

Ten or more counts support this clonotype. V gene TRBV11-2 combines with J gene TRBJ2-7; D not certain. Trimming removed 5 bases at V and 7 bases at J, with 12 bases between. Germline V gives CDR1 SGHAT, CDR2 FQNNGV. The CDR3 has 12 amino acids. The CDR3 is CASSPTLVEQYF. The CDR3 nucleotides read TGTGCCAGCAGCCCGACCCTGGTAGAGCAGTACTTC.

This clonotype came up a few times. V and J are TRBV27 and TRBJ1-5; 7 positions agree with TRBD1. J gave up 4 bases and V 7 bases, and 10 bases lay outside the gene matches. The length of the CDR3 is 15 residues. Germline CDR1 reads MNHEY; CDR2 reads SMNVEV (reference sequence). DNA for the CDR3: TGTGCCAGCAAAACCCGGGACAGAGAGAATCAGCCCCAGCATTTT. Its translation: CASKTRDRENQPQHF.

This clonotype was detected only a few times. The chain joins TRBV6-1 to TRBJ1-5; 10 nucleotides align to TRBD1. Losses at the gene ends were 5 bases for V and 5 bases for J; bases not matched to a gene: 6. The CDR3 totals 15 residues. Germline V gene lookup returns CDR1 MNHNS and CDR2 SASEGT. The CDR3 nucleotides are TGTGCCAGCAGTTGGCGACAGGGGGCCGATCAGCCCCAGCATTTT. It specifies CASSWRQGADQPQHF.

The V call is TRBV9, the J call TRBJ2-1; 10 bases line up with TRBD2. Trimming took 3 bases from V and 5 from J; bases not matched to a gene: 8. The CDR3 is 16 amino acids. Germline assignment: CDR1 SGDLS and CDR2 YYNGEE. The CDR3 coding sequence is TGTGCCAGCAGCGCAGGGAGCGGGAGGGGCCACAATGAGCAGTTCTTC. Its protein product is CASSAGSGRGHNEQFF.

The gene calls are TRBV15 and TRBJ2-1; 7 nucleotides agree with TRBD1. The CDR3 covers 16 residues. Germline CDR1 LNHNV, CDR2 YYDKDF (reference sequence). V shed 3 bases, J shed 4 bases, and the junction held 9 bases outside the gene matches. CDR3 protein: CATSSRHRGSYNEQFF. Written as DNA, the CDR3 is TGTGCCACCAGCAGTCGCCACAGGGGTTCATACAATGAGCAGTTCTTC.

The chain is built from TRBV4-3 and TRBJ2-3, with 7 bases identical to TRBD2. CDR3 size: 15 residues. Germline assignment: CDR1 LGHNA and CDR2 YSLEER. The V gene end was trimmed by 0 bases and the J gene end by 7 bases; junction bases not matched to a gene: 7. The CDR3 region is CASSQDGAGLNTQYF. The CDR3 DNA is TGCGCCAGCAGCCAAGATGGAGCGGGGCTCAATACGCAGTATTTT.

This chain uses TRBV18 with TRBJ2-5, with 7 bases lining up with TRBD1. The germline V gene has CDR1 KGHSH and CDR2 LQKENI. The CDR3 length is 13 residues. The junction had 6 bases not matched to a gene; V was cut back by 6 bases and J by 5 bases. The CDR3 protein is CASSSRGLETQYF. The CDR3 nucleotides read TGTGCCAGCTCTAGTAGGGGGCTGGAGACCCAGTACTTC.

This clonotype was seen a few times. The chain is built from TRBV14 and TRBJ2-2; TRBD1 matches 7 bases. This CDR3 region has 13 residues. Germline V gene data show CDR1 as SGHDN and CDR2 as FVKESK. Trimming cost V 4 bases and J 6 bases; bases outside gene matches: 2. CDR3 sequence (DNA): TGTGCCAGCAGCCCAACAGGGGCCGGGGAGCTGTTTTTT. Its translation is CASSPTGAGELFF.